These 5 T cell receptor beta chains came from one sample sequenced in a study of blood T cell repertoires in COVID-19 (dated by TCRdb to 2019 to 2021). The library relied on the immunoSEQ multiplex PCR assay. TCRdb took over this immuneACCESS table, retaining in-frame rearrangements with V and J assigned. Such tables are incomplete; in checked studies, under half of the missing clones stem from an unresolved V gene, and the remainder is unexplained. The sample contains just over 250,000 clones, approximately 79% of them found a single time. The ten most abundant clones make up over 4% of the sample. The sequenced sample consisted of PBMCs or T cells enriched from blood (not recorded which). Source of these receptors: a man younger than 45 with acute COVID-19.

The J gene is TRBJ1-5, the V gene TRBV5-6; TRBD1 might be the D (6 bases). The CDR3 runs 16 residues. V lost 0 bases and J 1 base, leaving 11 bases between the germline ends. Germline CDR1 is SGHDT and CDR2 is YYEEEE. The CDR3 sequence is CASSLGGGFSNQPQHF. The CDR3 DNA sequence: TGTGCCAGCAGCTTGGGAGGGGGTTTCAGCAATCAGCCCCAGCATTTT.

The V gene is TRBV6-4, the J gene TRBJ2-3, with 7 nucleotides matching TRBD1. With 2 bases clipped from V and 1 base from J, the junction kept 0 bases outside the gene matches. The CDR3 loop spans 14 amino acids. CDR1 and CDR2 (germline): MRHNA, SNTAGT. The DNA for the CDR3 is TGTGCCAGCAGTGACACAGGGGGCACAGATACGCAGTATTTT. The encoded protein is CASSDTGGTDTQYF.

This clone was picked up a small number of times. This chain connects TRBV10-3 to TRBJ1-5; D perhaps matches TRBD1 (5 bases). This CDR3 spans 16 amino acids. Germline lookup yields CDR1 ENHRY and CDR2 SYGVKD. Between the trimmed V and J ends, which lost 0 bases and 2 bases, there was a span of 11 bases. The CDR3 nucleotides are TGTGCCATCAGTGAGTCACCAGGGTACGGCAATCAGCCCCAGCATTTT. Encoded protein: CAISESPGYGNQPQHF.

The chain recombines TRBV9 with TRBJ2-3; no definite D call. The CDR3 is 12 residues long. Trimming removed 3 bases at V and 9 bases at J, with 11 bases between. Looked up from germline, CDR1 is SGDLS and CDR2 is YYNGEE. CDR3 in DNA: TGTGCCAGCAGCGGTAGCTACCCAACGCAGTATTTT. Protein product: CASSGSYPTQYF.

The gene calls are TRBV5-5 and TRBJ2-3; 8 nucleotides align to TRBD1. Trimming at V came to 4 bases and at J to 5 bases, leaving 12 bases not matched to a gene. This CDR3 is 16 amino acids long. Germline V gene lookup returns CDR1 SGHKS and CDR2 YYEKEE (reference sequence). The CDR3 nucleotides are TGTGCCAGCAGCGCTGAGACAGGGGTCCGTGGAGATACGCAGTATTTT. Translated, it gives CASSAETGVRGDTQYF. Full variable domain (remainder filled in from reference TRBV5-5 and TRBJ2-3): DAGVTQSPTHLIKTRGQQVTLRCSPISGHKSVSWYQQVLGQGPQFIFQYYEKEERGRGNFPDRFSARQFPNYSSELNVNALLLGDSALYLCASSAETGVRGDTQYFGPGTRLTVL.